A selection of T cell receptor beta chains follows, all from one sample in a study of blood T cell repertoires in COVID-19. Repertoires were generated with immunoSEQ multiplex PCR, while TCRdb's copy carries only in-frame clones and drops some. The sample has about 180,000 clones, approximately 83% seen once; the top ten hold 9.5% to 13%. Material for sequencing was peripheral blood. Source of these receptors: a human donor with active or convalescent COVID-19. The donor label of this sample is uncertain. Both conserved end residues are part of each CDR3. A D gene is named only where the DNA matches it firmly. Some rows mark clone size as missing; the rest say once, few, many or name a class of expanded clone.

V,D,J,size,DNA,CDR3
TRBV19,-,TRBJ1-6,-,TGTGCCAGCAGGGCGACCCTTTCACCCCTCCACTTT,CASRATLSPLHF
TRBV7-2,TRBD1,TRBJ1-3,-,TGTGCCAGCAGCTACGCCACAGGGGTTGGAAACACCATATATTTT,CASSYATGVGNTIYF
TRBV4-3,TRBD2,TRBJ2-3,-,TGCGCCAGCAGCCAAGCTGGGGGGGTCACAGATACGCAGTATTTT,CASSQAGGVTDTQYF
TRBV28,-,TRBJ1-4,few,TGTGCCAGCAGTTCCATCGACAGGCCTATTAATGAAAAACTGTTTTTT,CASSSIDRPINEKLFF
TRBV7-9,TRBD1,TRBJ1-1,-,TGTGCCAGCAGCGTACAGGGGGCGTACACTGAAGCTTTCTTT,CASSVQGAYTEAFF
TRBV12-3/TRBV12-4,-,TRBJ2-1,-,TGTGCCAGCAGCCCCGAGGTGGGGCCCTCCCCGTTCTTC,CASSPEVGPSPFF
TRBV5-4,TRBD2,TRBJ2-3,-,TGTGCCAGCAGCTTGGAACGGGGGGGCCGGGTAGATACGCAGTATTTT,CASSLERGGRVDTQYF
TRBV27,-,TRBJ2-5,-,TGTGCCAGCAGTTTAATGGGAGTCGTCCAAGAGACCCAGTACTTC,CASSLMGVVQETQYF
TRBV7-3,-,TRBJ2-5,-,TGTGCCAGCAGCTTAACTCTGAGAGAGACCCAGTACTTC,CASSLTLRETQYF
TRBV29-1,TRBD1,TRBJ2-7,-,TGCAGCGTTGAGTTTCGGGACAGCTCCTACGAGCAGTACTTC,CSVEFRDSSYEQYF
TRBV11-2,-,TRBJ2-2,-,TGTGCCAGCATCCCGGGGGCGAACACCGGGGAGCTGTTTTTT,CASIPGANTGELFF
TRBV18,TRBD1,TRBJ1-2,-,TGTGCCAGCTCATCCAGACAGGGGCCTTGGGGCTACACCTTC,CASSSRQGPWGYTF
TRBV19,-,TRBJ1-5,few,TGTGCCAGTAGTGAAGGGGTTAAGCAGCCCCAGCATTTT,CASSEGVKQPQHF
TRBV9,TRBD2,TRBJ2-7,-,TGTGCCAGCAGCGGGACTAGCGGGAGCTACGAGCAGTACTTC,CASSGTSGSYEQYF
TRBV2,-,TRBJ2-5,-,TGTGCCAGCAGTCTAGAGACCCAGTACTTC,CASSLETQYF
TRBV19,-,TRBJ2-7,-,TGTGCCAGTAGTATAACTAGCTCCTACGAGCAGTACTTC,CASSITSSYEQYF
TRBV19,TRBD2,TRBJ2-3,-,TGTGCCAGTAGCCGGGGGGGACTGGGAGATACGCAGTATTTT,CASSRGGLGDTQYF
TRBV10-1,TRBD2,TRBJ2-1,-,TGCGCCACTAATTATCGGAGACTAGCGAAAAATGAGCAGTTCTTC,CATNYRRLAKNEQFF
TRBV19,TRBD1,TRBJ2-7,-,TGTGCCAGTAGTATAGCCCCACAGGGGATAGCTTTAAGGCAGTACTTC,CASSIAPQGIALRQYF
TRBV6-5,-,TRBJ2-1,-,TGTGCCGTCGCCGCGGACTTGGGTCTGTTCTTC,CAVAADLGLFF
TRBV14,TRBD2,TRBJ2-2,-,TGTGCCAGCAGCCAAGAAAGCGGGGGGTACACCGGGGAGCTGTTTTTT,CASSQESGGYTGELFF
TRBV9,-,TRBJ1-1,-,TGTGCCAGCAGCGTAGGGTCCAGGGGCGGAACTGAAGCTTTCTTT,CASSVGSRGGTEAFF
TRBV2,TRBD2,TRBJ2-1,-,TGTGCCAGCAGAGAGACAGCGGGAGGGGCGAATGAGCAGTTCTTC,CASRETAGGANEQFF
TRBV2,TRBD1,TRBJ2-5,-,TGTGCCAGCAGGGATCGACAGGGCCAAGAGACCCAGTACTTC,CASRDRQGQETQYF
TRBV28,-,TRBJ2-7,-,TGTGCCAGCAAAAGCCCATCACTGGCGGACTACGAGCAGTACTTC,CASKSPSLADYEQYF
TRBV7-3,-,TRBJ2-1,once,TGTGCCAGCAGCTTAATCGGTGGGGCGTCCTACAATGAGCAGTTCTTC,CASSLIGGASYNEQFF
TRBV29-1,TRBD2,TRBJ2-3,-,TGCAGCGTTTTAGCGGGAGCGGATACGCAGTATTTT,CSVLAGADTQYF
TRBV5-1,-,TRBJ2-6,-,TGCGCCAGCAGCCGCCTGACAGGAATCACCATCTCTGGGGCCAACGTCCTGACTTTC,CASSRLTGITISGANVLTF
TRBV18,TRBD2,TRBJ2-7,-,TGTGCCAGCTCACTACAGCGGGGGGGCGTCGACGAGCAGTACTTC,CASSLQRGGVDEQYF
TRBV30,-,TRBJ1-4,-,TGTGCCTGGAGCCTTCTCAATGGACGAGGGGAAAAACTGTTTTTT,CAWSLLNGRGEKLFF
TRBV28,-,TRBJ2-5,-,TGTGCCAGCAGTTTACGTACAGGGAAAGAGACCCAGTACTTC,CASSLRTGKETQYF
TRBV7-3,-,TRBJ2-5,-,TGTGCCAGCAGCTTAAGGGGGCCGGCGGGAGAGACCCAGTACTTC,CASSLRGPAGETQYF
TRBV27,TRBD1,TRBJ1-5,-,TGTGCCAGCAGTTTATCTACAGGGGGCAATCAGCCCCAGCATTTT,CASSLSTGGNQPQHF
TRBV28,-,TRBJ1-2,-,TGTGCCAGCAGTTTCAACAGGCTCCTAGAAGGCTACACCTTC,CASSFNRLLEGYTF
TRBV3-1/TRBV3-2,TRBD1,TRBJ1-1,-,TGTGCCAGCAGCCAAGATTGGGAGGGGACAGGGATGAACACTGAAGCTTTCTTT,CASSQDWEGTGMNTEAFF
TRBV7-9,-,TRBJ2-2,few,TGTGCCAGCAGCTTTTCCCGAGGCGGGGAGCTGTTTTTT,CASSFSRGGELFF
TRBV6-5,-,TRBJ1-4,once,TGTGCCAGCAGTCCGGGTAGGACACGGGCTGAAAAACTGTTTTTT,CASSPGRTRAEKLFF
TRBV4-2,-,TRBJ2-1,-,TGTGCCAGCAGCCAAGTGAGGCGTGGGGAGCAGTTCTTC,CASSQVRRGEQFF
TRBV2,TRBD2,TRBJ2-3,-,TGTGCCTCTAAAGGGCTAGCGGGAGTTGCAGATACGCAGTATTTT,CASKGLAGVADTQYF
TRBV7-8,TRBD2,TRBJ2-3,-,TGTGCCAGCAGCTTAGGGCTAGCGGGAGTTAGGGGCACAGATACGCAGTATTTT,CASSLGLAGVRGTDTQYF
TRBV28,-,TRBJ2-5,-,TGTGCCAGCAGTTTAAGGGGGCTAGCGATGGAGACCCAGTACTTC,CASSLRGLAMETQYF
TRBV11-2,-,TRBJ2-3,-,TGTGCCAGCAGTCTTATGGAGGGATCTAGCACAGATACGCAGTATTTT,CASSLMEGSSTDTQYF